Sequencing of this T cell receptor beta chain was carried out in a study of blood T cell repertoires in COVID-19. Study-wide background: Spain, Italy and the United States supplied samples that represented acute and convalescent COVID-19. PBMCs, B-cell-depleted T cells, or T cells provided the cDNA or gDNA that made up the material.

The CDR3 length is 14 residues. Trimming stripped 6 bases from V and 3 bases from J, with 15 bases between. Per the germline V gene, CDR1 is SGDLS and CDR2 is YYNGEE. As originally analysed: Counts of nucleated cells, estimated from reference gene primer amplification, were obtained. Measured with immunoSEQ multiplex PCR; TCRdb has only the in-frame clones, and not every one. The D gene and trimming were derived from the DNA, and the V and J assignments and clone size from that table. Of approximately 150,000 clones listed, roughly 90% are singletons. Sample: peripheral blood. The gene calls are TRBV9 and TRBJ1-1, with D perhaps matching TRBD1 (6 bases). The receptor was isolated from a woman between 50 and 59 years old with acute or convalescent COVID-19. CDR3 bases: TGTGCCAGCAACAGGGACCGGAGCGACACTGAAGCTTTCTTT. It yields the protein CASNRDRSDTEAFF.